This TCR beta chain was identified in a study of early T cells in non-severe SARS-CoV-2 infection. This CDR3 is built from 13 residues. V lost 11 bases and J 1 base, leaving 11 bases between the germline ends. Individual cDNA molecules received unique molecular identifiers. TCRdb re-called the 5' RACE reads through MiXCR, storing one row per CDR3 protein. The sample lists around 83,000 distinct CDR3 sequences; 10% to 15% were seen once. The source is an adult who was a healthcare worker with PCR-confirmed SARS-CoV-2 infection or an uninfected control (not recorded which). The J gene is TRBJ2-2, the V gene TRBV12-3 or TRBV12-4, with D tentatively TRBD1 (6 bases). The source was whole blood, collected at baseline. CDR3 coding DNA: TGTGCCGTCCAGGGGCTGAACACCGGGGAGCTGTTTTTT. It translates to CAVQGLNTGELFF.